This T cell receptor (beta chain) was sequenced for a study of identical twins. Findings and caveats of the study: Less excess twin sharing appeared in beta out-of-frame sequences. The abundant beta clonotypes from cord blood had fewer insertions, and memory repertoires had none of this. Among monozygotic twins, out-of-frame TCR alpha sharing exceeded what models predicted.

TCRdb analysed the 5' RACE reads with MiXCR anew, one entry per CDR3 protein. Counted here are around 1.7 million distinct CDR3 sequences, around 33% occurring once; the ten biggest clones make up 0.27%. Healthy Caucasians made up all donors. This clonotype occurred a few times. The antigen is undetermined. This CDR3 is 14 amino acids long. The germline V gene encodes CDR1 MGHRA and CDR2 YSYEKL. V was trimmed by 4 bases and J by 2 bases, leaving 9 bases between them. The receptor comes from a newborn girl in good health. V and J are TRBV4-1 and TRBJ2-1, with D uncertain. Material: cord blood. CDR3 amino acids: CASSLSDPYNEQFF. CDR3 nucleotides: TGCGCCAGCAGCCTTTCCGATCCCTACAATGAGCAGTTCTTC.